The 20 T cell receptor beta chains given below trace back to one sample, sequenced in a study of blood T cells in healthy people across ages. The authors ran a second PCR of roughly 6 to 12 cycles using a sample-barcoded 5' primer and a J-beta primer mix. TCRdb passed the 5' RACE reads through MiXCR, listing each CDR3 protein once. The sample yields 910,000 or so distinct CDR3 sequences, about 53% seen once. Sequenced input: blood. The receptors shown here come from a woman aged 60-75 years in good health.

Comments on this clonotype: At one end the junction does not follow the germline gene, possibly because of a read error. The V call is TRBV4-2, the J call TRBJ1-4, with D tentatively TRBD1 (6 bases). The CDR3 is 14 amino acids. CDR1 is LGHNA, CDR2 YNFKEQ, per germline. As DNA, the CDR3 is TGTGTCAGCAGCCAAGACAGGACTAGGGAAAAACTGTTTTTT. Amino acid sequence: CVSSQDRTREKLFF.

The rearrangement links TRBV6-1 to TRBJ2-3; no reliable D call. There are 11 residues in the CDR3. The ends were cut back, 7 bases at V and 12 bases at J, with 14 bases in the middle. Looked up from germline, CDR1 is MNHNS and CDR2 is SASEGT. CDR3 DNA sequence: TGTGCCAGCACTCCAGGATCCTCCCAGTATTTT. As protein: CASTPGSSQYF.

V is TRBV5-6 and J is TRBJ2-1, with 13 bases lining up with TRBD2. This CDR3 contains 16 residues. The V gene's germline CDR1 is SGHDT and CDR2 YYEEEE. Germline trimming cut 6 bases from V and 8 bases from J; bases unmatched to any gene: 11. The CDR3 DNA follows: TGTGCCAGCACTAGACGCGGGACTAGCGGGATTTATGAGCAGTTCTTC. Protein sequence: CASTRRGTSGIYEQFF. Full variable domain (remainder filled in from reference TRBV5-6 and TRBJ2-1): DAGVTQSPTHLIKTRGQQVTLRCSPKSGHDTVSWYQQALGQGPQFIFQYYEEEERQRGNFPDRFSGHQFPNYSSELNVNALLLGDSALYLCASTRRGTSGIYEQFFGPGTRLTVL.

The rearrangement uses TRBV20-1 and TRBJ2-3; D might be TRBD1 (5 bases). The ends were cut back, 5 bases at V and 5 bases at J, with 8 bases in the middle. The CDR3 length is 11 residues. Germline CDR1 is DFQATT and CDR2 is SNEGSKA (reference sequence). In DNA form, the CDR3 reads TGCAGTGCTGCAAGGGGAGATACGCAGTATTTT. Translation: CSAARGDTQYF.

This chain connects TRBV27 to TRBJ1-2, with D hard to call. Germline V gives CDR1 MNHEY, CDR2 SMNVEV (reference sequence). V was clipped by 3 bases and J by 0 bases, with 8 bases between them. This CDR3 contains 14 residues. CDR3 sequence reads: CASSFYPANYGYTF. The CDR3 region has the DNA TGTGCCAGCAGTTTTTACCCAGCTAACTATGGCTACACCTTC.

The rearrangement joins TRBV20-1 to TRBJ1-5; 9 nucleotides agree with TRBD1. Germline loops: CDR1 DFQATT, CDR2 SNEGSKA (reference sequence). The V segment lost 3 bases and the J segment 3 bases; nucleotides outside the gene matches: 6. The CDR3 length is 15 residues. CDR3 sequence: CSASPGTGLNQPQHF. CDR3 nucleotide sequence: TGCAGTGCTAGCCCCGGGACAGGGCTCAATCAGCCCCAGCATTTT.

The V and J genes are TRBV15 and TRBJ2-1; 8 nucleotides line up with TRBD2. The V segment lost 2 bases and the J segment 8 bases; nucleotides outside the gene matches: 2. Germline V gene sequence: CDR1 LNHNV, CDR2 YYDKDF (reference sequence). The CDR3 extends over 13 amino acids. CDR3: CATSRRTSYEQFF. In DNA form, the CDR3 reads TGTGCCACCAGCAGAAGGACTAGCTATGAGCAGTTCTTC.

This clonotype was detected a few times. This chain uses TRBV18 with TRBJ2-3, with D tentatively TRBD1 (6 bases). Per germline, CDR1 KGHSH and CDR2 LQKENI. V was pared by 3 bases and J by 5 bases, with 9 bases between. This CDR3 comprises 13 residues. The CDR3 sequence is CASSPTRGDTQYF. The CDR3 nucleotides read TGTGCCAGCTCACCTACCAGGGGAGATACGCAGTATTTT.

This clonotype occurred a few times. This chain uses TRBV20-1 with TRBJ2-7; TRBD2 aligns across 7 bases. The CDR3 has 17 residues. Trimming took 0 bases from V and 3 from J; bases not matched to a gene: 14. CDR1 DFQATT and CDR2 SNEGSKA come from the germline V gene (reference sequence). The CDR3 nucleotides read TGCAGTGCTAGAGATCCGGATAGCGGGCATATATACTACGAGCAGTACTTC. Protein: CSARDPDSGHIYYEQYF.

The chain recombines TRBV12-5 with TRBJ2-5; no definite D call. Trimming cost V 3 bases and J 4 bases, with 3 bases left between them. The CDR3 consists of 11 residues. Germline values: CDR1 LGHNT, CDR2 FRNRAP. Here the CDR3 reads CASGFGETQYF. The DNA of the CDR3 is TGTGCTAGTGGTTTTGGAGAGACCCAGTACTTC.

This clonotype was seen only a few times. The chain is built from TRBV29-1 and TRBJ2-1, with 8 positions matching TRBD2. The V gene end was trimmed by 1 base and the J gene end by 0 bases; junction bases not matched to a gene: 8. Germline lookup yields CDR1 SQVTM and CDR2 ANQGSEA. The CDR3 runs 17 residues. CDR3 nucleotides: TGCAGCGTTGAAGGAGGAGCGGGAGTGAGCTCCTACAATGAGCAGTTCTTC. This sequence encodes CSVEGGAGVSSYNEQFF.

There are a few counts of this clonotype. The chain joins TRBV7-2 to TRBJ2-3, with 7 bases aligning to TRBD1. This CDR3 region has 13 residues. CDR1 and CDR2 (germline): SGHTA, FQGNSA. Trimming took 1 base from V and 7 from J; bases not matched to a gene: 2. CDR3: CASSLGQGNTQYF. CDR3 nucleotide sequence: TGTGCCAGCAGCTTAGGACAGGGAAATACGCAGTATTTT.

The rearrangement uses TRBV7-9 and TRBJ2-3; no clear D. The CDR3 is 11 amino acids. V gave up 6 bases and J gave up 7 bases, with 8 bases separating them. Germline V gene data show CDR1 as SEHNR and CDR2 as FQNEAQ (reference sequence). The CDR3, as DNA: TGTGCCAGCAGTCCGGAGAATACGCAGTATTTT. Translating it yields CASSPENTQYF.

This clonotype was seen a handful of times. A much larger clone differs from this one at a single base, so this may be a read error. The chain has TRBV28 and TRBJ2-3; D perhaps matches TRBD2 (5 bases). This CDR3 is built from 14 residues. Trimming took 7 bases from V and 0 from J, leaving 11 bases between them. Germline V gives CDR1 MDHEN, CDR2 SYDVKM. CDR3 residues: CASKGGPSTDTQYF. CDR3 nucleotides: TGTGCCAGCAAAGGAGGTCCTAGCACAGATACGCAGTATTTT.

This clonotype showed up just a few times. J is TRBJ1-5 and V is TRBV29-1; tentative D call: TRBD1 (5 bases). The CDR3 is made up of 13 amino acids. CDR1 and CDR2 from the germline V gene are SQVTM and ANQGSEA. V was cut by 4 bases and J by 3 bases, with 10 bases left in between. CDR3 residues: CSVGGLNNQPQHF. The DNA of the CDR3 is TGCAGCGTTGGGGGACTAAACAATCAGCCCCAGCATTTT.

To note about this clonotype: A clone one base away is much larger, so this may be a read error. The chain combines TRBV12-3 or TRBV12-4 with TRBJ2-1; 8 bases line up with TRBD2. The CDR3 length is 15 residues. The CDR3 sequence is CASSFSAGGSNERFF. The CDR3 nucleotides are TGTGCCAGCAGTTTTAGTGCGGGAGGATCAAATGAGCGGTTCTTC.

In regard to this clonotype: The germline gene is not matched at one end of the junction; a read error may be the cause. The V call is TRBV10-3, the J call TRBJ2-3, with D possibly TRBD2 on 5 matching bases. The CDR3 runs to 14 residues. Germline CDR1 ENHRY, CDR2 SYGVKD. The CDR3, as DNA: TGTGCCATCAGGGAGTCGAGGGGCACAGATACGCAGTATTTT. Translating gives CAIRESRGTDTQYF.

The rearrangement joins TRBV28 to TRBJ2-5; 9 nucleotides align to TRBD2. The CDR3 length is 17 residues. Germline CDR1 reads MDHEN; CDR2 reads SYDVKM. The J segment lost 2 bases and the V segment lost 6 bases, leaving 13 bases of the junction unmatched. In DNA, the CDR3 is TGTGCCAGCAGATCAATTATAGCGGGAGAGGGACAAGAGACCCAGTACTTC. Its protein product is CASRSIIAGEGQETQYF.

This chain joins TRBV4-2 and TRBJ2-5; unclear D gene. V lost 2 bases to trimming and J lost 5 bases, with 9 bases between them. This CDR3 region has 13 residues. From germline, CDR1 is LGHNA and CDR2 YNFKEQ. CDR3 nucleotides: TGTGCCAGCAGCCAACTCGGTGGCGAGACCCAGTACTTC. Translating it yields CASSQLGGETQYF.

The CDR3 bases are TGTGCCAGCAGCTTAGACCCTTTAGGGGCGGGGGCTTACAATGAGCAGTTCTTC. Residues: CASSLDPLGAGAYNEQFF. This chain uses TRBV7-8 with TRBJ2-1; D is perhaps TRBD2 (7 bases). CDR1 is SGHVS, CDR2 FQNEAQ, per germline. The CDR3 contains 18 residues. V was shortened by 1 base and J by 4 bases, with 20 bases between the two germline ends.